The TCR beta chain described here comes from a study of T-cell memory formation after mild COVID-19. There are 16 residues in the CDR3. V was trimmed by 2 bases and J by 5 bases, leaving 18 bases between them. The germline V gene encodes CDR1 SGHAT and CDR2 FQNNGV. This clonotype was detected a few times. What it recognizes is unknown. Study-wide results and limits: CD8+ contracting clones occupied EMRA, while CD4+ ones occupied mainly CM and EM.

A single record per CDR3 protein comes from TCRdb applying MiXCR to the 5' RACE reads. In the table there are approximately 260,000 distinct CDR3 sequences, 15% to 20% of which are singletons. The sequence derives from a man aged 18 to 35 who had mild COVID-19 (a few samples of this study predate the infection). Cell type and time point are not known. Sequencing input: PBMCs or a T cell subset sorted from them (not recorded which). The V and J genes are TRBV11-2 and TRBJ1-1, with D maybe TRBD1 (5 bases). The CDR3 reads CASSLSGGGGRTEAFF. CDR3 DNA: TGTGCCAGCAGCTTATCTGGCGGGGGAGGAAGAACTGAAGCTTTCTTT.